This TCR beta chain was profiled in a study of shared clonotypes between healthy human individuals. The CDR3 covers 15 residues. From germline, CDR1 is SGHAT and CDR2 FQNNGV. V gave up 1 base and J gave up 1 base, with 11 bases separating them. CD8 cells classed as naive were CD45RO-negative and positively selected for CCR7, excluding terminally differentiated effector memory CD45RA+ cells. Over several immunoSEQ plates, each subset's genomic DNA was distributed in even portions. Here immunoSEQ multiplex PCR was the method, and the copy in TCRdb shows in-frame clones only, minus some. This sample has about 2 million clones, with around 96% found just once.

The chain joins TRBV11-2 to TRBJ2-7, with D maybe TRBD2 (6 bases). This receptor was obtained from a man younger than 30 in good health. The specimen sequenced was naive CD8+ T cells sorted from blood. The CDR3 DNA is TGTGCCAGCAGCTTAGTCTGGGGGACTTCCTACGAGCAGTACTTC. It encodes CASSLVWGTSYEQYF.